One sample yielded the 21 T cell receptor beta chains listed below, sequenced in a study of CD8 T cells in ankylosing spondylitis. TCRdb re-derived calls from the 5' RACE reads in MiXCR, one entry per CDR3 protein. The sample carries about 250,000 distinct CDR3 sequences, around 8% recorded once. Sequencing was done on a sample of blood, either unsorted or a sorted T cell fraction (not recorded which). The origin of the receptors is a female donor with ankylosing spondylitis or in good health (not recorded which).

This clonotype was seen many times. The rearrangement uses TRBV29-1 and TRBJ2-2, with D perhaps matching TRBD1 or TRBD2 (5 bases each). V shed 6 bases and J shed 3 bases, with 14 bases lying between them. CDR3 length equals 14 residues. Germline V gene data show CDR1 as SQVTM and CDR2 as ANQGSEA. This chain's CDR3 is CSVGVVGHTGELFF. CDR3 sequence (DNA): TGCAGCGTGGGGGTCGTTGGTCACACCGGGGAGCTGTTTTTT.

Many counts were recorded for this clonotype. The chain carries TRBV12-3 or TRBV12-4 and TRBJ2-2; D call uncertain. Trimming took 8 bases from V and 7 from J, leaving 8 bases between them. The CDR3 is 11 residues long. The CDR3 here is CASDLGGELFF. DNA of the CDR3: TGTGCCAGCGACCTCGGCGGGGAGCTGTTTTTT.

This clonotype has a count of ten or more. The rearrangement joins TRBV5-1 to TRBJ1-1; D might be TRBD1 (6 bases). Germline V gives CDR1 SGHRS, CDR2 YFSETQ. This CDR3 region has 14 residues. The germline V and J ends were trimmed by 0 bases and 3 bases, with 9 bases remaining between them. In DNA, the CDR3 is TGCGCCAGCAGCTTGGAGGGGGGCGACACTGAAGCTTTCTTT. It codes for CASSLEGGDTEAFF.

This clonotype was counted between two and nine times. A read error may explain this, as a much larger clone is one base away. The chain joins TRBV29-1 to TRBJ1-2, with TRBD1 matching over 7 bases. The germline V gene encodes CDR1 SQVTM and CDR2 ANQGSEA. The CDR3 contains 13 residues. Trimming cost V 6 bases and J 10 bases; bases outside gene matches: 14. Here the CDR3 reads CSVRPRGPGAYTF. CDR3 DNA sequence: TGCAGCGTCCGTCCGAGGGGGCCCGGTGCCTACACCTTC.

On this clonotype itself: With a much larger clone just one base away, this may be a read error. This chain links TRBV5-1 with TRBJ1-1; TRBD1 agrees at 7 bases. CDR3 length equals 17 residues. Germline CDR1 and CDR2: SGHRS and YFSETQ. V shed 0 bases, J shed 6 bases, and the junction held 14 bases outside the gene matches. CDR3 region: CASSLAKGGRSRAEAFF. The CDR3 bases are TGCGCCAGCAGCTTGGCCAAAGGGGGCCGGTCTCGGGCTGAAGCTTTCTTT.

This clonotype has at least ten counts. The chain carries TRBV6-2 or TRBV6-3 and TRBJ2-1; D gene unclear. Trimming cost V 5 bases and J 5 bases, with 10 bases left between them. Germline CDR1 and CDR2: MNHEY and SVGEGT. The CDR3 covers 13 residues. The CDR3 DNA follows: TGTGCCAGCAGTCACGGGCCCGACAATGAGCAGTTCTTC. Translating gives CASSHGPDNEQFF.

This clonotype was counted many times. V gene TRBV5-1 combines with J gene TRBJ1-2; a weak D match, TRBD1 (5 bases). V was cut by 0 bases and J by 8 bases, with 11 bases left in between. CDR3 length: 13 residues. Germline CDR1 is SGHRS and CDR2 is YFSETQ. CDR3 protein: CASSLEGPTGYTF. DNA of the CDR3: TGCGCCAGCAGCTTGGAGGGGCCAACCGGCTACACCTTC.

This clonotype came up many times. The chain uses TRBV28 and TRBJ2-1; 10 bases fit TRBD2. After removal of 3 bases from V and 8 bases from J, the junction contained 7 bases not matched to a gene. This CDR3 is 15 amino acids long. Germline assignment: CDR1 MDHEN and CDR2 SYDVKM. The CDR3 region has the DNA TGTGCCAGCAGTTTTGAGCGGGAGGGCCTCGATGAGCAGTTCTTC. Amino acid sequence: CASSFEREGLDEQFF.

This clonotype was detected ten times or more. The rearrangement links TRBV7-3 to TRBJ2-2; D may be TRBD1 (6 bases). Trimming took off 0 bases at V and 4 bases at J, with 6 bases between the two ends. The CDR3 contains 14 residues. Germline V gene data show CDR1 as SGHTA and CDR2 as FQGTGA. For the CDR3, the DNA is TGTGCCAGCAGCTTAACGGGGGCCACCGGGGAGCTGTTTTTT. Protein sequence: CASSLTGATGELFF.

This clonotype was seen many times. The chain has TRBV6-1 and TRBJ1-1, with unresolved D. Germline CDR1 reads MNHNS; CDR2 reads SASEGT. The CDR3 runs 15 residues. V lost 6 bases to trimming and J lost 1 base, with 15 bases between them. This chain's CDR3 is CASSPRTGRNTEAFF. The CDR3 DNA reads TGTGCCAGCAGCCCCAGGACGGGCAGGAACACTGAAGCTTTCTTT.

This clonotype was seen repeatedly, ten times or more. This chain uses TRBV20-1 with TRBJ2-3, with 8 bases fitting TRBD2. The CDR3 runs to 16 residues. CDR1 DFQATT and CDR2 SNEGSKA come from the germline V gene (reference sequence). Trimming cost V 1 base and J 2 bases; bases outside gene matches: 8. The CDR3 coding sequence is TGCAGTGCTAGAGGGACACTAGCGGAAACCACAGATACGCAGTATTTT. This gives the protein CSARGTLAETTDTQYF.

This clonotype has at least ten counts. The J gene is TRBJ2-7, the V gene TRBV12-3 or TRBV12-4; the D gene is possibly TRBD1 (5 bases). V lost 6 bases, J lost 6 bases, and 12 bases lay in between. There are 12 residues in the CDR3. The CDR3 loop is CASRHGRAEQYF. DNA of the CDR3: TGTGCCAGCAGGCACGGCAGGGCCGAGCAGTACTTC.

This clonotype has at least ten counts. J is TRBJ2-5 and V is TRBV12-3 or TRBV12-4; 8 bases map to TRBD2. This CDR3 has 14 amino acids. The junction had 4 bases not matched to a gene; V was cut back by 5 bases and J by 2 bases. This CDR3 reads CASSPGGTQETQYF. CDR3 DNA: TGTGCCAGCAGTCCGGGGGGGACTCAAGAGACCCAGTACTTC.

V usage is TRBV5-4 and J usage is TRBJ1-1, with D uncertain. V lost 2 bases and J lost 4, with 9 bases in between. This CDR3 comprises 13 residues. The germline gives CDR1 SGHNT, CDR2 YYREEE (reference sequence). The CDR3 spells CASSLSRVTEAFF. The CDR3 coding sequence is TGTGCCAGCAGCTTATCGAGGGTCACTGAAGCTTTCTTT.

At least ten counts were recorded for this clonotype. The V call is TRBV20-1, the J call TRBJ1-5; perhaps TRBD1 as D (5 bases). The V gene's germline CDR1 is DFQATT and CDR2 SNEGSKA (reference sequence). Trimming removed 3 bases from V and 2 bases from J, with 20 bases in between. CDR3 length: 17 residues. CDR3 sequence: CSASAFGGGYRNQPQHF. CDR3 DNA sequence: TGCAGTGCTAGCGCCTTTGGGGGAGGGTATCGCAATCAGCCCCAGCATTTT.

There are many counts of this clonotype. V is TRBV20-1 and J is TRBJ1-1, with D hard to call. Germline V lookup: CDR1 DFQATT, CDR2 SNEGSKA (reference sequence). Trimming left V 5 bases short and J 5 bases short, with 12 bases between. The CDR3 sequence is 12 residues long. The CDR3 nucleotides read TGCAGTGCTCTCGCCCCCCGGACTGAAGCTTTCTTT. Translating gives CSALAPRTEAFF.

This clonotype was found many times. One end of the junction fails to match germline, which may point to a read error. The chain combines TRBV20-1 with TRBJ2-1; 8 nucleotides line up with TRBD2. The CDR3 loop spans 9 amino acids. Germline-derived CDR1 and CDR2 are DFQATT and SNEGSKA (reference sequence). The CDR3, as DNA: TGCAGTGCTAGCGGGACTAGGGTCTTC. The encoded protein is CSASGTRVF.

This clonotype occurred many times. The chain recombines TRBV29-1 with TRBJ2-3; TRBD2 is a possible D gene (5 bases). Per germline, CDR1 SQVTM and CDR2 ANQGSEA. V gave up 4 bases and J gave up 0 bases, with 17 bases separating them. The CDR3 totals 16 residues. The CDR3 sequence: CSVGGFGAASTDTQYF. DNA for the CDR3: TGCAGCGTTGGGGGATTCGGAGCGGCTAGCACAGATACGCAGTATTTT.

The gene calls are TRBV7-2 and TRBJ1-5; D may be TRBD1 (6 bases). CDR3 length equals 15 residues. CDR1 SGHTA and CDR2 FQGNSA come from the germline V gene. V lost 2 bases, J lost 3 bases, and 11 bases lay in between. The CDR3 region has the DNA TGTGCCAGCAGCTTAATGACAGGTCACAATCAGCCCCAGCATTTT. Protein product: CASSLMTGHNQPQHF.

This clonotype has ten or more counts. The chain recombines TRBV27 with TRBJ1-5, with 8 positions matching TRBD1. The length of the CDR3 is 16 residues. Germline CDR1 is MNHEY and CDR2 is SMNVEV (reference sequence). V lost 5 bases to trimming and J lost 4 bases; unmatched junction nucleotides: 10. The CDR3 DNA follows: TGTGCCAGCAGTCCGATGGACAGGGTCAATAATCAGCCCCAGCATTTT. As protein: CASSPMDRVNNQPQHF.

This clonotype was detected many times. CDR3 sequence (DNA): TGTGCCAGCAGTCCTGACAGGATAACTGCCGGGGAGCTGTTTTTT. It yields the protein CASSPDRITAGELFF. The V gene is TRBV2, the J gene TRBJ2-2, with D perhaps TRBD1 (6 bases). With 5 bases removed from V and 6 bases from J, the gap between germline ends came to 16 bases. CDR1 and CDR2 (germline): SNHLY, FYNNEI. The CDR3 totals 15 residues.